This T cell receptor (beta chain) was recovered during a study of T cells in Graves' hyperthyroidism and ophthalmopathy. Regions amplified from RNA transcripts were the TCR beta CDR3 regions. An initial round of RT-PCR targeting the TCR CDR3 relied on the HTBI primer set. From the multiplex PCR reads, TCRdb called clonotypes with MiXCR, one entry per CDR3 protein. In the table there are around 350,000 distinct CDR3 sequences, about a sixth of which are singletons. The sequenced sample was blood. The TCR sequence derives from a woman aged 18-30 years with Graves' hyperthyroidism that later progressed to Graves' ophthalmopathy.

CDR3: CASSGTGGPETQYF. The CDR3 bases are TGCGCCAGCAGCGGAACGGGAGGGCCAGAGACCCAGTACTTC. The chain joins TRBV5-1 to TRBJ2-5; 8 bases align to TRBD2. V trimming: 4 bases; J trimming: 4 bases; junction bases outside the gene matches: 6. Germline V CDR1 and CDR2: SGHRS, YFSETQ. CDR3 size: 14 residues.